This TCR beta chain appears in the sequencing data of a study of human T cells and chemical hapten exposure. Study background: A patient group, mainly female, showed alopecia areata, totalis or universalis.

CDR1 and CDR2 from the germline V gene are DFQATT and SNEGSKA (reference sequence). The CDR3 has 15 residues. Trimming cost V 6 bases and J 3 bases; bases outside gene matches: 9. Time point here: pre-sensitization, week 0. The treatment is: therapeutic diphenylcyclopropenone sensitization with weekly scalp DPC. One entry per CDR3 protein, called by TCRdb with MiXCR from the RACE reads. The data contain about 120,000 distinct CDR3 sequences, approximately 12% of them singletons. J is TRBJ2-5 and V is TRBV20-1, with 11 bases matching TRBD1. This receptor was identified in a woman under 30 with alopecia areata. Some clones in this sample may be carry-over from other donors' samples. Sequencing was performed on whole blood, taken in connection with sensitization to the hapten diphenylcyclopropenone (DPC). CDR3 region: CSARVPGQGEETQYF. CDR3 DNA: TGCAGTGCCCGCGTCCCGGGACAGGGGGAAGAGACCCAGTACTTC.